Reported below is one T cell receptor (beta chain). What it recognizes is unknown. Assay: immunoSEQ multiplex PCR; the TCRdb copy retains only in-frame clones and omits some. The sample includes about 1.5 million clones, approximately 97% of them seen just once. The CDR3 consists of 17 residues. The ends lost 6 bases at V and 0 bases at J; junction bases unmatched: 11. CDR1 and CDR2 (germline): LNHDA, SQIVND (reference sequence). This entry belongs to a study of shared clonotypes between healthy human individuals. Study-level results: Rarefaction showed sorted-subset sequencing was incomplete despite large depth.

The chain employs TRBV19 and TRBJ1-5; 7 bases match TRBD1. The sequencing input was naive CD4+ T cells sorted from blood. This sample's subset: CD45RA+ positively selected. The receptor was derived from a man younger than 40 in good health. CDR3 region: CASSKLRDRYSNQPQHF. The CDR3 DNA reads TGTGCCAGTAGCAAGCTCCGGGACAGATATAGCAATCAGCCCCAGCATTTT.